What follows are 24 T cell receptor beta chains derived from one specimen sequenced in a study of monozygotic twins with cystic fibrosis. Only in-frame clones appear in the TCRdb table, and some are missing; sequencing was by immunoSEQ multiplex PCR. The table has about 36,000 clones, over 80% seen once. The sequencing input was blood. All receptors derive from a boy younger than 10 with cystic fibrosis.

V is TRBV6-1 and J is TRBJ2-7; 10 positions agree with TRBD1. CDR3 length: 15 residues. Germline V gene data show CDR1 as MNHNS and CDR2 as SASEGT. The ends lost 1 base at V and 4 bases at J; junction bases unmatched: 4. In DNA, the CDR3 is TGTGCCAGCAGTGAAGGGGGGACAGGGGTGTACGAGCAGTACTTC. It codes for CASSEGGTGVYEQYF.

V gene TRBV7-8 combines with J gene TRBJ2-7; tentative D call: TRBD2 (5 bases). CDR1 SGHVS and CDR2 FQNEAQ come from the germline V gene. The V and J ends lost 1 base and 0 bases respectively, with 10 bases between them. The CDR3 runs to 15 residues. The DNA for the CDR3 is TGTGCCAGCAGCTTAGACCCGAGCGGCTCCTACGAGCAGTACTTC. This gives the protein CASSLDPSGSYEQYF. The variable domain in full, completed from reference TRBV7-8 and TRBJ2-7, reads GAGVSQSPRYKVAKRGQDVALRCDPISGHVSLFWYQQALGQGPEFLTYFQNEAQLDKSGLPSDRFFAERPEGSVSTLKIQRTQQEDSAVYLCASSLDPSGSYEQYFGPGTRLTVT.

J is TRBJ2-5 and V is TRBV9; 8 bases fit TRBD2. This CDR3 has 15 residues. The ends lost 1 base at V and 0 bases at J; junction bases unmatched: 2. CDR1 is SGDLS and CDR2 is YYNGEE in the germline V gene. CDR3 nucleotides: TGTGCCAGCAGCGTAACGGGGGGGTACCAAGAGACCCAGTACTTC. Protein product: CASSVTGGYQETQYF.

The chain couples TRBV14 to TRBJ1-4, with a tentative D call TRBD1 (5 bases). Trimming left V 1 base short and J 0 bases short, with 12 bases between. Germline CDR1 is SGHDN and CDR2 is FVKESK. The CDR3 spans 17 residues. This chain's CDR3 is CASSQGDRIATNEKLFF. The CDR3 bases are TGTGCCAGCAGCCAAGGAGACAGAATTGCAACTAATGAAAAACTGTTTTTT. The full variable domain, rest sourced from reference TRBV14 and TRBJ1-4, is EAGVTQFPSHSVIEKGQTVTLRCDPISGHDNLYWYRRVMGKEIKFLLHFVKESKQDESGMPNNRFLAERTGGTYSTLKVQPAELEDSGVYFCASSQGDRIATNEKLFFGSGTQLSVL.

The chain couples TRBV5-1 to TRBJ2-3; D remains ambiguous. CDR3 length: 12 amino acids. V lost 3 bases and J lost 0, with 2 bases in between. The germline gives CDR1 SGHRS, CDR2 YFSETQ. The CDR3 DNA reads TGCGCCAGCAGCTATAGCACAGATACGCAGTATTTT. Translated, it gives CASSYSTDTQYF.

The J gene is TRBJ1-5, the V gene TRBV19; D ambiguous. Trimming removed 6 bases at V and 0 bases at J, with 9 bases between. Germline V gene lookup returns CDR1 LNHDA and CDR2 SQIVND (reference sequence). This CDR3 is built from 14 residues. CDR3 loop: CASSLESSNQPQHF. The CDR3 DNA reads as TGTGCCAGTAGCCTGGAGAGTAGCAATCAGCCCCAGCATTTT.

The gene calls are TRBV14 and TRBJ1-2; D might be TRBD1 (5 bases). CDR1 SGHDN and CDR2 FVKESK come from the germline V gene. This CDR3 is built from 17 residues. The ends were cut back, 0 bases at V and 3 bases at J, with 17 bases in the middle. CDR3 DNA sequence: TGTGCCAGCAGCCAAGATGAAGGGACCCGACCGCACTATGGCTACACCTTC. This encodes CASSQDEGTRPHYGYTF.

The rearrangement links TRBV27 to TRBJ2-7; D may be TRBD2 (5 bases). CDR1 MNHEY and CDR2 SMNVEV come from the germline V gene (reference sequence). This CDR3 is built from 14 residues. V lost 2 bases to trimming and J lost 6 bases, with 14 bases between them. CDR3 nucleotide sequence: TGTGCCAGCAGTTTAAATGGACTGACCCTCGAGCAGTACTTC. Translating it yields CASSLNGLTLEQYF.

The gene calls are TRBV7-9 and TRBJ2-7; 7 nucleotides align to TRBD2. CDR1 and CDR2 from the germline V gene are SEHNR and FQNEAQ (reference sequence). Trimming took 5 bases from V and 1 from J; bases not matched to a gene: 8. The CDR3 loop spans 15 amino acids. The CDR3 sequence: CASSNQGLPSYEQYF. The CDR3 coding sequence is TGTGCCAGCAGCAATCAGGGACTACCATCCTACGAGCAGTACTTC.

The gene calls are TRBV7-6 and TRBJ2-2, with a weak D call TRBD2 (6 bases). The germline CDR1 and CDR2 sequences are SGHVS and FNYEAQ. V was clipped by 2 bases and J by 8 bases, with 9 bases between them. The CDR3 runs 13 residues. The CDR3 region has the DNA TGTGCCAGCAGCTTACGGGACTCGGGGGAGCTGTTTTTT. It is translated as CASSLRDSGELFF.

The V and J genes are TRBV6-1 and TRBJ1-1; D unclear. CDR1 and CDR2 (germline): MNHNS, SASEGT. Deletions cut 0 bases from V and 1 base from J, with 12 bases between. The CDR3 contains 16 residues. The CDR3 sequence is CASSEAVGFRNTEAFF. The CDR3 region has the DNA TGTGCCAGCAGTGAAGCGGTAGGCTTCCGGAACACTGAAGCTTTCTTT.

The gene calls are TRBV5-1 and TRBJ1-1, with D hard to call. This CDR3 region has 15 residues. Germline V gene data show CDR1 as SGHRS and CDR2 as YFSETQ. V was pared by 4 bases and J by 1 base, with 14 bases between. The CDR3 loop is CASSQYGSGNTEAFF. Written as DNA, the CDR3 is TGCGCCAGCAGCCAGTATGGGTCCGGGAACACTGAAGCTTTCTTT.

The V gene is TRBV27, the J gene TRBJ1-5; D ambiguous. Trimming removed 0 bases at V and 2 bases at J, with 2 bases between. Germline V lookup: CDR1 MNHEY, CDR2 SMNVEV (reference sequence). The CDR3 extends over 13 amino acids. CDR3 sequence: CASSLSGNQPQHF. CDR3 in DNA: TGTGCCAGCAGTTTATCAGGCAATCAGCCCCAGCATTTT.

CDR3 protein: CASSPPRGEQFF. CDR3 in DNA: TGTGCCAGCAGTCCCCCTAGAGGTGAGCAGTTCTTC. The chain has TRBV6-5 and TRBJ2-1; D unclear. The CDR3 totals 12 residues. V was shortened by 5 bases and J by 9 bases, with 11 bases between the two germline ends. The germline V gene encodes CDR1 MNHEY and CDR2 SVGAGI.

CDR3 region: CASRPGGDYYEQYF. The CDR3 DNA is TGTGCCAGTAGGCCAGGGGGGGACTACTACGAGCAGTACTTC. The chain recombines TRBV19 with TRBJ2-7; perhaps D is TRBD1 or TRBD2 (7 bases each). Per the germline V gene, CDR1 is LNHDA and CDR2 is SQIVND (reference sequence). This CDR3 comprises 14 residues. V lost 6 bases and J lost 3, with 15 bases in between.

The rearrangement links TRBV7-8 to TRBJ2-2; TRBD1 agrees at 7 bases. Looked up from germline, CDR1 is SGHVS and CDR2 is FQNEAQ. This CDR3 comprises 14 residues. The V gene end was trimmed by 5 bases and the J gene end by 7 bases; junction bases not matched to a gene: 7. The DNA for the CDR3 is TGTGCCAGCAGCAAGGACAGGAGCAACGGGGAGCTGTTTTTT. It encodes CASSKDRSNGELFF.

This clone was detected once. The V gene is TRBV6-5, the J gene TRBJ1-3; 9 nucleotides agree with TRBD1. The junction had 5 bases not matched to a gene; V was cut back by 0 bases and J by 5 bases. Germline V gene sequence: CDR1 MNHEY, CDR2 SVGAGI. The CDR3 extends over 16 amino acids. Here the CDR3 reads CASSYSRGTGRNTIYF. The CDR3 coding sequence is TGTGCCAGCAGTTACTCTAGGGGGACAGGGAGAAACACCATATATTTT.

V and J are TRBV4-1 and TRBJ2-5, with a tentative D call TRBD2 (6 bases). CDR3 length equals 16 residues. V lost 1 base to trimming and J lost 3 bases, with 15 bases between them. Germline-derived CDR1 and CDR2 are MGHRA and YSYEKL. DNA for the CDR3: TGCGCCAGCAGCCAAGGACCGGGACTGCAAAAAGAGACCCAGTACTTC. This codes for CASSQGPGLQKETQYF.

The chain carries TRBV6-5 and TRBJ2-7; 8 nucleotides align to TRBD1. V shed 0 bases and J 4 bases; nucleotides not matched to a gene: 5. The CDR3 is made up of 15 amino acids. In germline, CDR1 is MNHEY, CDR2 SVGAGI. The DNA of the CDR3 is TGTGCCAGCAGTTACTCTGCCAGGGGGCAATACGAGCAGTACTTC. Amino acid sequence: CASSYSARGQYEQYF.

This sequence joins TRBV7-8 and TRBJ2-3; the match to TRBD2 covers 10 bases. V dropped 5 bases and J dropped 4; count of bases not matched to a gene: 12. In germline, CDR1 is SGHVS, CDR2 FQNEAQ. The CDR3 runs 17 residues. CDR3 region: CASSLHRIAGGSDTQYF. In nucleotides, the CDR3 is TGTGCCAGCAGCCTACATCGAATAGCGGGGGGATCAGATACGCAGTATTTT.

Only one count was recorded for this clone. The rearrangement uses TRBV4-1 and TRBJ1-6; maybe TRBD1 (5 bases). CDR1 is MGHRA and CDR2 is YSYEKL in the germline V gene. The CDR3 covers 16 residues. Deletions cut 0 bases from V and 2 bases from J, with 8 bases between. The CDR3 here is CASSQEPGAYNSPLHF. CDR3 DNA sequence: TGCGCCAGCAGCCAAGAGCCGGGGGCCTATAATTCACCCCTCCACTTT.

J is TRBJ2-3 and V is TRBV9, with 13 bases fitting TRBD2. Germline V gives CDR1 SGDLS, CDR2 YYNGEE. The ends lost 4 bases at V and 2 bases at J; junction bases unmatched: 7. The CDR3 runs 17 residues. The CDR3 spells CASSKGTSGDFTDTQYF. As DNA, the CDR3 is TGTGCCAGCAGCAAGGGGACTAGCGGGGACTTCACAGATACGCAGTATTTT.

V and J are TRBV6-6 and TRBJ2-1; D is uncertain. V lost 6 bases, J lost 9 bases, and 12 bases lay in between. This CDR3 spans 12 amino acids. CDR1 is MNHNY, CDR2 SVGAGI, per germline (reference sequence). CDR3 bases: TGTGCCAGCAGCCTGGGTGCTACTGAGCAGTTCTTC. Protein product: CASSLGATEQFF.

The J gene is TRBJ1-1, the V gene TRBV7-8; D is uncertain. Deletions cut 1 base from V and 0 bases from J, with 12 bases between. The CDR3 runs 16 residues. Germline lookup yields CDR1 SGHVS and CDR2 FQNEAQ. The CDR3 DNA follows: TGTGCCAGCAGCTTAGGGGCAGGCAACCTGAACACTGAAGCTTTCTTT. Amino acids: CASSLGAGNLNTEAFF.